The clone carrying this T cell receptor beta chain was found a few times. The data were obtained in a study of cytomegalovirus exposure and HLA in healthy donors. The CDR3 totals 19 residues. Trimming removed 3 bases at V and 1 base at J, with 25 bases between. CDR1 is MDHEN and CDR2 is SYDVKM in the germline V gene. PCR primers comprised 60 Vbeta and 13 Jbeta primers. Assay used: immunoSEQ multiplex PCR; TCRdb lists only in-frame clones, some missing. The sample lists around 150,000 clones; approximately 85% were seen once. Sequences were obtained from PBMCs. This TCR came from a middle-aged man in good health and CMV-seropositive. The chain combines TRBV28 with TRBJ2-7; tentative D call: TRBD2 (6 bases). The CDR3 DNA is TGTGCCAGCAGTTTCGGGGGTGGCGTTTTGCCTCTAGAGTCCTACGAGCAGTACTTC. Translated, it gives CASSFGGGVLPLESYEQYF.